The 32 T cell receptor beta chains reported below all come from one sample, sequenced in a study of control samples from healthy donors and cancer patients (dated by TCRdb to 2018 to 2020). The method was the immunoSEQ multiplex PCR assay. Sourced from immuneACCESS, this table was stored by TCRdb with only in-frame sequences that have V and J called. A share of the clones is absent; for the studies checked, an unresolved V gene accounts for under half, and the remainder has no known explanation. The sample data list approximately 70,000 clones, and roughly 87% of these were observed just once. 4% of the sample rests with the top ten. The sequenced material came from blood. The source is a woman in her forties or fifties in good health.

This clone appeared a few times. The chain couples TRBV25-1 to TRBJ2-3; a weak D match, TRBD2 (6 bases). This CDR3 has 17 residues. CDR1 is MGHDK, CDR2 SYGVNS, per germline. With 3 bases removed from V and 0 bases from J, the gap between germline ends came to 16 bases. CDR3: CASSESGRGQSTDTQYF. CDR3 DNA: TGTGCCAGCAGTGAGAGCGGGCGTGGACAAAGCACAGATACGCAGTATTTT.

This chain's CDR3 is CASMVVGGYNQPQHF. DNA of the CDR3: TGTGCCAGCATGGTCGTCGGGGGTTACAATCAGCCCCAGCATTTT. The rearrangement joins TRBV5-8 to TRBJ1-5, with D possibly being TRBD1 (5 bases). CDR3 length equals 15 residues. Trimming stripped 6 bases from V and 3 bases from J, with 16 bases between. Germline V gene data show CDR1 as SGHTS and CDR2 as YDEGEE. Based on the CDR3 plus reference TRBV5-8 and TRBJ1-5, the full variable domain is EAGVTQSPTHLIKTRGQQATLRCSPISGHTSVYWYQQALGLGLQFLLWYDEGEERNRGNFPPRFSGRQFPNYSSELNVNALELEDSALYLCASMVVGGYNQPQHFGDGTRLSIL.

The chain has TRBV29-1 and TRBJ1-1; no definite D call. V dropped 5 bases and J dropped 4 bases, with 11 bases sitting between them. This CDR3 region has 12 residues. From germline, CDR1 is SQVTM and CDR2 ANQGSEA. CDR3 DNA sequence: TGCAGCGTTAATGAGATGGGCACTGAAGCTTTCTTT. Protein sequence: CSVNEMGTEAFF.

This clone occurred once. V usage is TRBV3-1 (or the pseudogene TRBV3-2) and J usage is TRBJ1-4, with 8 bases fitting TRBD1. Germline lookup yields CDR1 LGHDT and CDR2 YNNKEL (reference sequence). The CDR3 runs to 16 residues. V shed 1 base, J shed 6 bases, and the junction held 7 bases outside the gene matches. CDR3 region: CASSQGQGARDEKLFF. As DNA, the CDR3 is TGTGCCAGCAGCCAAGGCCAGGGGGCTAGGGATGAAAAACTGTTTTTT.

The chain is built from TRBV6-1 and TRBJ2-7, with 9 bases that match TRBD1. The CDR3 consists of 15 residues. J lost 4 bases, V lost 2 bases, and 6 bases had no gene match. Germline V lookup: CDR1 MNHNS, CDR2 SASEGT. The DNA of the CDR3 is TGTGCCAGCAGTGAATCGGACAGGGGTGGTTACGAGCAGTACTTC. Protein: CASSESDRGGYEQYF.

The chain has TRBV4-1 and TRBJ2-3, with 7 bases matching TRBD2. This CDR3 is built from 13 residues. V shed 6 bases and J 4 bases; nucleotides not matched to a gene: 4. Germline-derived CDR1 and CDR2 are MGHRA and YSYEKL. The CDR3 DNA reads TGCGCCAGCAGTTCTAGCGGTCCAGATACGCAGTATTTT. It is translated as CASSSSGPDTQYF.

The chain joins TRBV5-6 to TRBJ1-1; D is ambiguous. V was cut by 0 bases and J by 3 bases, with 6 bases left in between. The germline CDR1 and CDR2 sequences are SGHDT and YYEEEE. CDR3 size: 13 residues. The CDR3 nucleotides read TGTGCCAGCAGCTTGGCTGGTGACACTGAAGCTTTCTTT. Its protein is CASSLAGDTEAFF.

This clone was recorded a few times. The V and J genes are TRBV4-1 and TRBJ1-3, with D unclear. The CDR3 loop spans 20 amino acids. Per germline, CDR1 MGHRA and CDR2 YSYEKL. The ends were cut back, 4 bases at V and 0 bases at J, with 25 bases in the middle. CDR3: CASSLATPGLRTHSGNTIYF. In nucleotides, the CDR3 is TGCGCCAGCAGCCTCGCGACCCCCGGACTCCGAACCCACTCTGGAAACACCATATATTTT.

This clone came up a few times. CDR3 DNA sequence: TGTGCCAGCAGCCGAGGACAGGGGGACACTGAAGCTTTCTTT. Protein sequence: CASSRGQGDTEAFF. The chain is built from TRBV3-1 (or the pseudogene TRBV3-2) and TRBJ1-1; the match to TRBD1 covers 10 bases. V gave up 4 bases and J gave up 3 bases; unmatched junction bases: 2. Germline loops: CDR1 LGHDT, CDR2 YNNKEL (reference sequence). The CDR3 sequence is 14 residues long.

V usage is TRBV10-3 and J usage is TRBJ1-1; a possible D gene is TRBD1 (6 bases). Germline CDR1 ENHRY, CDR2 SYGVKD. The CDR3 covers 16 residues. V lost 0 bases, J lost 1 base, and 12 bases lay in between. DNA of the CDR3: TGTGCCATCAGTGAGTCGAGGGGGGTACGGAACACTGAAGCTTTCTTT. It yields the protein CAISESRGVRNTEAFF.

CDR3 in amino acids: CATSDPDRGTEAFF. The CDR3 coding sequence is TGTGCCACCAGTGACCCGGACAGGGGCACTGAAGCTTTCTTT. The chain links TRBV24-1 to TRBJ1-1; TRBD1 aligns across 9 bases. This CDR3 has 14 residues. V dropped 4 bases and J dropped 4; count of bases not matched to a gene: 3. Germline CDR1 KGHDR, CDR2 SFDVKD.

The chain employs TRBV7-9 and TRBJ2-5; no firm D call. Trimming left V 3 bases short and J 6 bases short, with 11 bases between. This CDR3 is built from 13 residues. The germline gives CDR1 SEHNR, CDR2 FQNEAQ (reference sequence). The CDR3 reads CASSFRDGKTQYF. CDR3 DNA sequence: TGTGCCAGCAGCTTCCGCGATGGGAAGACCCAGTACTTC.

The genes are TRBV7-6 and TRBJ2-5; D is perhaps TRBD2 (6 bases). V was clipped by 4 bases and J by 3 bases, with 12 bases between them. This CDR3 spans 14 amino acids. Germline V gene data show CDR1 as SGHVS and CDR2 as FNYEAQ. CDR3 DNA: TGTGCCAGCAGCTGGTGGGGGGAAAAAGAGACCCAGTACTTC. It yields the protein CASSWWGEKETQYF.

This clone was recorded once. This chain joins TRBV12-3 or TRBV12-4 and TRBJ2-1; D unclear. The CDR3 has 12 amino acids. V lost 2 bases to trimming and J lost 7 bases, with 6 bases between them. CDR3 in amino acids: CASSLLGNEQFF. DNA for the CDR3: TGTGCCAGCAGTTTACTAGGGAATGAGCAGTTCTTC.

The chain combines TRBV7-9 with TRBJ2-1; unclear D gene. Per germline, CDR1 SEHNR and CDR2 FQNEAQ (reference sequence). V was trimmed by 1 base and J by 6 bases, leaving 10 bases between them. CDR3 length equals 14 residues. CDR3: CASSLERAINEQFF. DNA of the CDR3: TGTGCCAGCAGCTTAGAACGGGCGATCAATGAGCAGTTCTTC.

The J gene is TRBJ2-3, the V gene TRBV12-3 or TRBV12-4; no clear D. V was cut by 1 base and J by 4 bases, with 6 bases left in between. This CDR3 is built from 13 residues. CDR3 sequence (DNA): TGTGCCAGCAGTTTAGTAGTTGCAGATACGCAGTATTTT. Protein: CASSLVVADTQYF.

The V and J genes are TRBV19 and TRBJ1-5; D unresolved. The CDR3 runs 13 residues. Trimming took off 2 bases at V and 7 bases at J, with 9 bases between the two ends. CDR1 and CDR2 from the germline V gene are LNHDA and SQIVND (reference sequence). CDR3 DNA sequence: TGTGCCAGTAGTATAACAGCCCGGCAGCCCCAGCATTTT. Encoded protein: CASSITARQPQHF.

The CDR3 sequence: CAIRDSITSTDTQYF. The CDR3 DNA reads TGTGCCATAAGAGATAGCATAACTAGCACAGATACGCAGTATTTT. The J gene is TRBJ2-3, the V gene TRBV10-3; no clear D gene. Trimming took 9 bases from V and 0 from J, leaving 16 bases between them. Looked up from germline, CDR1 is ENHRY and CDR2 is SYGVKD. The CDR3 has 15 amino acids.

CDR3 in DNA: TGTGCCAGCAGTTACTCGATACCAAGCGATCAATCTAGCACAGATACGCAGTATTTT. Protein sequence: CASSYSIPSDQSSTDTQYF. The gene calls are TRBV6-2 or TRBV6-3 and TRBJ2-3; no clear D. This CDR3 contains 19 residues. Trimming stripped 0 bases from V and 0 bases from J, with 19 bases between. The germline V gene encodes CDR1 MNHEY and CDR2 SVGEGT.

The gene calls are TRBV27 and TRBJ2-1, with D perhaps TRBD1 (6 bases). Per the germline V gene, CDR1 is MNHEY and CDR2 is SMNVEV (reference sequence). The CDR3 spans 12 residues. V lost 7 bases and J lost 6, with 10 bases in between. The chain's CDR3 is CASTRGGNEQFF. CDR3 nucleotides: TGTGCCAGCACCCGAGGGGGCAATGAGCAGTTCTTC.

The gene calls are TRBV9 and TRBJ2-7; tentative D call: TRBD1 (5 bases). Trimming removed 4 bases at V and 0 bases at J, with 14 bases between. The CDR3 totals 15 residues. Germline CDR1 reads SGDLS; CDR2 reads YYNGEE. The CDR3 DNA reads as TGTGCCAGCAGCCGTGCGACAGCCCTCTCCTACGAGCAGTACTTC. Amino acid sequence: CASSRATALSYEQYF.

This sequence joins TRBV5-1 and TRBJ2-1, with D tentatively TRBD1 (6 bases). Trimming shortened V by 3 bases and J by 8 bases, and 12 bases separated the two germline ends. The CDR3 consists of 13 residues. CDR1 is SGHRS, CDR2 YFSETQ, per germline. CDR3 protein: CASSSADSYEQFF. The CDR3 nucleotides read TGCGCCAGCAGCTCCGCGGACAGCTATGAGCAGTTCTTC. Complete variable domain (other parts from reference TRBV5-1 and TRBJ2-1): KAGVTQTPRYLIKTRGQQVTLSCSPISGHRSVSWYQQTPGQGLQFLFEYFSETQRNKGNFPGRFSGRQFSNSRSEMNVSTLELGDSALYLCASSSADSYEQFFGPGTRLTVL.

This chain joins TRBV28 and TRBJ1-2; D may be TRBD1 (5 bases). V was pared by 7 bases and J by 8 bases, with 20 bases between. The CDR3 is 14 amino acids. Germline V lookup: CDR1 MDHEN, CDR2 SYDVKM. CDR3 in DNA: TGTGCCAGCATACCATCAGGGACGGGGGGAGGCTACACCTTC. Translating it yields CASIPSGTGGGYTF.

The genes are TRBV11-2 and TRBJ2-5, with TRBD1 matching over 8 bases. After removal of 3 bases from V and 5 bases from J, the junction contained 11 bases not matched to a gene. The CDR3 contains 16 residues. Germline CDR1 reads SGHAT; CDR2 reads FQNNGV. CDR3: CASSFSPGTGDETQYF. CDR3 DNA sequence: TGTGCCAGCAGCTTTAGCCCCGGGACAGGAGACGAGACCCAGTACTTC. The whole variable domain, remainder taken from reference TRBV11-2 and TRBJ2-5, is EAGVAQSPRYKIIEKRQSVAFWCNPISGHATLYWYQQILGQGPKLLIQFQNNGVVDDSQLPKDRFSAERLKGVDSTLKIQPAKLEDSAVYLCASSFSPGTGDETQYFGPGTRLLVL.

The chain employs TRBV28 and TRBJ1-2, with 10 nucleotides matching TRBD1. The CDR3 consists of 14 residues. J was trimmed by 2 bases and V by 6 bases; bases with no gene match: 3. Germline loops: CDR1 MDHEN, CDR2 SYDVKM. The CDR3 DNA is TGTGCCAGCAGGACGACAGGGGGCAACTATGGCTACACCTTC. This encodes CASRTTGGNYGYTF.

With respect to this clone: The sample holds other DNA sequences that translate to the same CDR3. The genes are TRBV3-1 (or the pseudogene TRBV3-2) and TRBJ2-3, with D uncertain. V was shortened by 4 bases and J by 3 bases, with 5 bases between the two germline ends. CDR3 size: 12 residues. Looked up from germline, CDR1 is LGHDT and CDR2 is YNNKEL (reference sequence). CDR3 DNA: TGTGCCAGCAGCCTAACTACAGATACGCAGTATTTT. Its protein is CASSLTTDTQYF.

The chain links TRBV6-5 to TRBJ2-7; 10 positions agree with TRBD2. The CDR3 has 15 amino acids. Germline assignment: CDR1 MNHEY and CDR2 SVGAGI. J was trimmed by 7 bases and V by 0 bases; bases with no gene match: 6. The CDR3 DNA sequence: TGTGCCAGCAGTTACTCGCTAGCGGGAGTAGGTGAGCAGTACTTC. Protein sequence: CASSYSLAGVGEQYF.

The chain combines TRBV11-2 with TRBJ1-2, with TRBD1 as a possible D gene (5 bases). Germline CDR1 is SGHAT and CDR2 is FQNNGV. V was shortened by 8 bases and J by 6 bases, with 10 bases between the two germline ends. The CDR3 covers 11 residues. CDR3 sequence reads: CASGKGNGYTF. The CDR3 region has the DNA TGTGCCAGCGGCAAGGGGAATGGCTACACCTTC.

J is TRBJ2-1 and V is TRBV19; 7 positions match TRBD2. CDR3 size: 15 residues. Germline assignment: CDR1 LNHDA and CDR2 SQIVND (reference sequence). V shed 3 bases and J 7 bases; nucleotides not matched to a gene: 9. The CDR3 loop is CASSIGGSARNEQFF. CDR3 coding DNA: TGTGCCAGTAGTATTGGCGGGAGTGCTCGGAATGAGCAGTTCTTC.

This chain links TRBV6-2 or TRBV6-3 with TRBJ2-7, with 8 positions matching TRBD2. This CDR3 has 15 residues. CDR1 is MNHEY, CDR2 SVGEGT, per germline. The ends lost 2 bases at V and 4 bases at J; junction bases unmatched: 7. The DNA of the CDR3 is TGTGCCAGCAGTTACGTGGCGGGAGGCAGTTACGAGCAGTACTTC. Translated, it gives CASSYVAGGSYEQYF.

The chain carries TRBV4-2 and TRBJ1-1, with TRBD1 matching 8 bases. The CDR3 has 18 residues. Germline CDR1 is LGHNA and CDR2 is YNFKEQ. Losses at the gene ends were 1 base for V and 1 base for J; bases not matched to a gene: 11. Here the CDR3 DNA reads TGTGCCAGCAGCCAAGCGAGGACAGGGCCTAACGGGAACACTGAAGCTTTCTTT. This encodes CASSQARTGPNGNTEAFF.

This chain's CDR3 is CASSQPGLAGPKETQYF. In nucleotides, the CDR3 is TGCGCCAGCAGCCAACCGGGACTAGCGGGACCAAAAGAGACCCAGTACTTC. The V and J genes are TRBV4-1 and TRBJ2-5; TRBD2 matches 13 bases. Germline CDR1 is MGHRA and CDR2 is YSYEKL. With V trimmed by 2 bases and J by 3 bases, 6 bases remained unmatched. The CDR3 contains 17 residues.